This passage covers 15 T cell receptor beta chains from one sample sequenced in a study of blood T cell repertoires in COVID-19 (dated by TCRdb to 2020 to 2021). To prepare the library, the immunoSEQ multiplex PCR assay was applied. The source is immuneACCESS, and TCRdb retained only in-frame sequences with V and J called. Part of the clones is not carried over; for the studies checked, unresolved V genes explain less than half of this, and the remainder is unexplained. The sample has roughly 150,000 clones on record, just under 85% of them singletons. Less than 3.5% of the sample belongs to the ten largest clones. The sequenced sample was peripheral blood. These TCRs come from a woman older than 75 with COVID-19, enrolled during active disease.

This rearrangement joins TRBV5-1 to TRBJ2-1; D not certain. Looked up from germline, CDR1 is SGHRS and CDR2 is YFSETQ. CDR3 length: 13 amino acids. V was cut by 0 bases and J by 9 bases, with 10 bases left in between. CDR3 residues: CASSLARDGEQFF. As DNA, the CDR3 is TGCGCCAGCAGCTTGGCTAGAGACGGTGAGCAGTTCTTC.

This chain links TRBV2 with TRBJ1-4; D gene unclear. Per germline, CDR1 SNHLY and CDR2 FYNNEI. V dropped 6 bases and J dropped 1 base, with 6 bases sitting between them. The CDR3 contains 13 residues. For the CDR3, the DNA is TGTGCCAGCAGACAGTTAACTAATGAAAAACTGTTTTTT. Protein product: CASRQLTNEKLFF.

This clone was seen more than once but under ten times. The rearrangement joins TRBV15 to TRBJ2-3; TRBD2 matches at 9 bases. V lost 0 bases and J lost 4; bases outside the gene matches: 17. Looked up from germline, CDR1 is LNHNV and CDR2 is YYDKDF (reference sequence). The CDR3 totals 20 residues. Here the CDR3 reads CATSRDTGLAGRLLSDTQYF. The CDR3 DNA sequence: TGTGCCACCAGCAGAGATACCGGGCTAGCGGGACGACTATTATCAGATACGCAGTATTTT.

The chain uses TRBV28 and TRBJ2-6; a weak D match, TRBD1 (5 bases). With 6 bases removed from V and 0 bases from J, the gap between germline ends came to 12 bases. The CDR3 consists of 16 residues. Germline lookup yields CDR1 MDHEN and CDR2 SYDVKM. The CDR3 is CASRDRPFSGANVLTF. CDR3 nucleotide sequence: TGTGCCAGCAGAGACAGACCCTTCTCTGGGGCCAACGTCCTGACTTTC.

V usage is TRBV7-2 and J usage is TRBJ1-6; D is possibly TRBD1 (6 bases). Trimming took 1 base from V and 7 from J, leaving 11 bases between them. There are 15 residues in the CDR3. The germline gives CDR1 SGHTA, CDR2 FQGNSA. The CDR3 nucleotides are TGTGCCAGCAGCTTAGTAGGACAGCACAATTCACCCCTCCACTTT. Its protein product is CASSLVGQHNSPLHF.

V is TRBV18 and J is TRBJ2-3; 8 nucleotides align to TRBD2. Trimming cost V 1 base and J 2 bases; bases outside gene matches: 2. This CDR3 is 15 amino acids long. Germline CDR1 and CDR2: KGHSH and LQKENI. The CDR3 region has the DNA TGTGCCAGCTCACCACTAGCGGGACCCACAGATACGCAGTATTTT. Its translation is CASSPLAGPTDTQYF.

This chain connects TRBV7-3 to TRBJ2-5; D is possibly TRBD1 (6 bases). From germline, CDR1 is SGHTA and CDR2 FQGTGA. Trimming removed 5 bases at V and 7 bases at J, with 17 bases between. The CDR3 is 14 amino acids. The DNA for the CDR3 is TGTGCCAGCAGCGCGGACCGGGCCAGGGGGACCCAGTACTTC. Translated, it gives CASSADRARGTQYF.

The J gene is TRBJ1-2, the V gene TRBV27, with TRBD1 matching 8 bases. J was trimmed by 8 bases and V by 8 bases; bases with no gene match: 7. The CDR3 contains 12 residues. Germline CDR1 MNHEY, CDR2 SMNVEV (reference sequence). The CDR3 DNA sequence: TGTGCCAGCCTGGACAGGGCGGTCGGCTACACCTTC. It encodes CASLDRAVGYTF.

V usage is TRBV27 and J usage is TRBJ2-7; possibly TRBD1 for D (5 bases). Trimming pared 2 bases from V and 5 bases from J, leaving 10 bases between. This CDR3 spans 13 amino acids. Germline V gene sequence: CDR1 MNHEY, CDR2 SMNVEV (reference sequence). CDR3 sequence (DNA): TGTGCCAGCAGTTTAGGGGCTAGAAACGAGCAGTACTTC. It is translated as CASSLGARNEQYF.

The chain joins TRBV6-2 or TRBV6-3 to TRBJ1-5, with a possible D match to TRBD1 (6 bases). Germline CDR1 and CDR2: MNHEY and SVGEGT. Trimming pared 5 bases from V and 1 base from J, leaving 12 bases between. The CDR3 has 15 residues. CDR3 nucleotide sequence: TGTGCCAGCAGTGGGCGGACAGCGAGCAATCAGCCCCAGCATTTT. It encodes CASSGRTASNQPQHF.

The chain recombines TRBV12-3 or TRBV12-4 with TRBJ2-7, with unresolved D. Trimming cost V 5 bases and J 4 bases, with 9 bases left between them. The CDR3 contains 12 residues. The CDR3 DNA follows: TGTGCCAGCAGTCTGCGGCAATACGAGCAGTACTTC. Protein: CASSLRQYEQYF.

The rearrangement joins TRBV18 to TRBJ2-5; D not resolved. This CDR3 spans 13 amino acids. Germline CDR1 is KGHSH and CDR2 is LQKENI. Trimming removed 4 bases from V and 4 bases from J, with 10 bases in between. The CDR3 coding sequence is TGTGCCAGCTCACTCCCCGGTGCAGAGACCCAGTACTTC. Protein: CASSLPGAETQYF.

The chain links TRBV5-1 to TRBJ2-7, with D possibly TRBD1 on 6 matching bases. Germline-derived CDR1 and CDR2 are SGHRS and YFSETQ. The CDR3 runs 16 residues. Trimming cost V 6 bases and J 4 bases, with 23 bases left between them. In DNA, the CDR3 is TGCGCCAGCACCGCCTCCCAGGGGCCCCACTGGTACGAGCAGTACTTC. This gives the protein CASTASQGPHWYEQYF.

V is TRBV10-1 and J is TRBJ2-3; 8 bases map to TRBD2. Germline V gives CDR1 WNHNN, CDR2 SYGVQD (reference sequence). The CDR3 spans 18 residues. Germline trimming cut 2 bases from V and 0 bases from J; bases unmatched to any gene: 10. CDR3 nucleotide sequence: TGCGCCAGCAGTGAGAGGAGGACTAGCAGATCTAGCACAGATACGCAGTATTTT. This codes for CASSERRTSRSSTDTQYF.

This chain uses TRBV9 with TRBJ2-3, with TRBD1 matching over 11 bases. J was trimmed by 4 bases and V by 6 bases; bases with no gene match: 4. The CDR3 is 14 residues long. Germline values: CDR1 SGDLS, CDR2 YYNGEE. The CDR3 DNA is TGTGCCAGCAATTCGGGACAGGGGGCAGATACGCAGTATTTT. Translating gives CASNSGQGADTQYF.